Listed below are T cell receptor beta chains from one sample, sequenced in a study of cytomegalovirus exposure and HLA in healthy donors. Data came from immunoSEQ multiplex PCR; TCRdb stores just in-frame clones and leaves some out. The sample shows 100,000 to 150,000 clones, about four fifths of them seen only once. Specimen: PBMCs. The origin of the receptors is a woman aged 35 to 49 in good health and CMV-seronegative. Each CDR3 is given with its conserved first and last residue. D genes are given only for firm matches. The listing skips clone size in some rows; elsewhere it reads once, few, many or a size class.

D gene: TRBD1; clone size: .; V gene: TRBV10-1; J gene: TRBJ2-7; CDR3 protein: CASRDRARESIYEQYF; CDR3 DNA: TGCGCCAGCAGAGACAGGGCCCGAGAGTCAATCTACGAGCAGTACTTC
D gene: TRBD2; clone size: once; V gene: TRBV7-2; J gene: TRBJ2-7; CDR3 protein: CASSSRGLAGAYEQYF; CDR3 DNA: TGTGCCAGCAGCTCCCGTGGACTAGCGGGAGCTTACGAGCAGTACTTC
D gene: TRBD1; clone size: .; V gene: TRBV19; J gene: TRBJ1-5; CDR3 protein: CASSPRTGVRNQPQHF; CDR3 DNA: TGTGCCAGTAGTCCCCGGACAGGGGTACGCAATCAGCCCCAGCATTTT
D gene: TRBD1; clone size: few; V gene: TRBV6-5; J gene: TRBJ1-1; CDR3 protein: CASSRGQGYTEAFF; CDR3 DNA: TGTGCCAGCAGCCGGGGACAGGGGTACACTGAAGCTTTCTTT
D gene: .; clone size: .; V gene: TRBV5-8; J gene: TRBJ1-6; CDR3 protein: CASSLAGAYNPLHF; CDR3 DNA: TGTGCCAGCAGCTTGGCAGGGGCGTATAATCCCCTCCACTTT
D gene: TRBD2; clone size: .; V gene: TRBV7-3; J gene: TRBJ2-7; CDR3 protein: CASSLGAGSYEQYF; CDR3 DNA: TGTGCCAGCAGCTTAGGAGCGGGGTCCTACGAGCAGTACTTC
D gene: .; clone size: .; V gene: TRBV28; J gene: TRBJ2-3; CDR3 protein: CASSLNRRTDTQYF; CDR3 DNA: TGTGCCAGCAGTTTGAACAGACGCACAGATACGCAGTATTTT
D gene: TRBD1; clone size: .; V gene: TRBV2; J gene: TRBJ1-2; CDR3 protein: CASWTGLYGYTF; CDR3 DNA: TGTGCCAGCTGGACAGGTCTCTATGGCTACACCTTC
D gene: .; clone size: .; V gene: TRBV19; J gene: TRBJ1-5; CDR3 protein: CASSYRDTINQPQHF; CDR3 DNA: TGTGCCAGTAGTTATCGGGACACAATTAATCAGCCCCAGCATTTT
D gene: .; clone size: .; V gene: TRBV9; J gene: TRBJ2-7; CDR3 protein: CASSVSDSYEQYF; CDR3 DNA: TGTGCCAGCAGCGTTAGTGACTCCTACGAGCAGTACTTC
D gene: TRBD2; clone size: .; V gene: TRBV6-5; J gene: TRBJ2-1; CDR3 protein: CASSYTGLAGGDEQFF; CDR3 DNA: TGTGCCAGCAGTTACACGGGACTAGCGGGAGGCGATGAGCAGTTCTTC
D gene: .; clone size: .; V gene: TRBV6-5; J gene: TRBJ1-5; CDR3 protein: CASSTPPQPQHF; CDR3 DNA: TGTGCCAGCAGTACTCCTCCTCAGCCCCAGCATTTT
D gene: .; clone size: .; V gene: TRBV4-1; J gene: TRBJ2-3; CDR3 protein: CASSHRWGLGTDTQYF; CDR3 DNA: TGCGCCAGCAGCCATAGATGGGGGCTGGGCACAGATACGCAGTATTTT
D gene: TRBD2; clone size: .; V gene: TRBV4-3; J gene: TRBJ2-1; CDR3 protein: CASSQRTSGNYNEQFF; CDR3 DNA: TGCGCCAGCAGCCAGAGGACTAGCGGAAACTACAATGAGCAGTTCTTC
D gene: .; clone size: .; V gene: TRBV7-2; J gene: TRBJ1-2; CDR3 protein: CASSLDPSSGASGYTF; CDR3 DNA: TGTGCCAGCAGCTTAGACCCTTCCTCAGGGGCCTCTGGCTACACCTTC
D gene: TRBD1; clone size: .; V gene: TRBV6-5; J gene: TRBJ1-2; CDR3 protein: CASSYGGTGFGYTF; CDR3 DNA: TGTGCCAGCAGTTACGGGGGGACAGGGTTTGGCTACACCTTC
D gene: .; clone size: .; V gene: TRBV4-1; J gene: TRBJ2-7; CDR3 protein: CASSQGLTGNYGQYF; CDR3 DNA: TGCGCCAGCAGCCAAGGTCTAACAGGGAACTATGGGCAGTACTTC
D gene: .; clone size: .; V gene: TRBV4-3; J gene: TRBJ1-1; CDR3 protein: CASSQVQSRNTEAFF; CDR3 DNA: TGCGCCAGCAGCCAAGTCCAGTCACGGAACACTGAAGCTTTCTTT
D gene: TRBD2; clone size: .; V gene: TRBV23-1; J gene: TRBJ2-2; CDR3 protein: CARRLAGVRNTGELFF; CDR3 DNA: TGCGCCCGCAGACTAGCGGGAGTTCGGAACACCGGGGAGCTGTTTTTT
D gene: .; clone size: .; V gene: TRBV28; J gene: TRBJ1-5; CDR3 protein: CASMRTGNQPQHF; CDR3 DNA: TGTGCCAGCATGAGAACAGGGAATCAGCCCCAGCATTTT
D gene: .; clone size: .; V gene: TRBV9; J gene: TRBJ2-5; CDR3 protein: CASSGSGGKETQYF; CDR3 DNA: TGTGCCAGCAGCGGGAGTGGAGGAAAAGAGACCCAGTACTTC
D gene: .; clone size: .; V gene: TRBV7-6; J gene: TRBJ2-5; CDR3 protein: CASGGNQETQYF; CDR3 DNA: TGTGCCAGCGGGGGGAACCAAGAGACCCAGTACTTC
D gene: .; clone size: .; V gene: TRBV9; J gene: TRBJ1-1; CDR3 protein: CASSVAVNTEAFF; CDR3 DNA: TGTGCCAGCAGCGTAGCGGTGAACACTGAAGCTTTCTTT
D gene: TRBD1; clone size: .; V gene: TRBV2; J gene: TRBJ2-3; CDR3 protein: CASSPGQKGADTQYF; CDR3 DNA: TGTGCCAGCAGTCCGGGACAGAAGGGCGCAGATACGCAGTATTTT
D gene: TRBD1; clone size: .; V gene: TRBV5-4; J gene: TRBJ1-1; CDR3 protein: CASSWTGGMNTEAFF; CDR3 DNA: TGTGCCAGCAGCTGGACAGGGGGTATGAACACTGAAGCTTTCTTT
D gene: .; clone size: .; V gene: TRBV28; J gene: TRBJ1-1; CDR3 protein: CASSLGAQWRNTEAFF; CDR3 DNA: TGTGCCAGCAGTTTGGGGGCCCAATGGCGGAACACTGAAGCTTTCTTT
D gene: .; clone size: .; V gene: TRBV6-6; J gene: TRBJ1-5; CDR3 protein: CASSYSEGINQPQHF; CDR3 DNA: TGTGCCAGCAGTTACTCGGAGGGGATTAATCAGCCCCAGCATTTT
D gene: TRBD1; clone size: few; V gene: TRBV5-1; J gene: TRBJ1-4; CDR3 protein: CASSRGQATNEKLFF; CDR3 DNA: TGCGCCAGCAGCAGGGGACAGGCAACTAATGAAAAACTGTTTTTT
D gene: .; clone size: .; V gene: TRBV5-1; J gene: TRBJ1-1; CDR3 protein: CASSQAPNTEAFF; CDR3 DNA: TGCGCCAGCAGCCAGGCTCCGAACACTGAAGCTTTCTTT
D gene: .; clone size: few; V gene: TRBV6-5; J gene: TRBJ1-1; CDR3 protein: CASSYGGVNTEAFF; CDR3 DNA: TGTGCCAGCAGTTACGGGGGGGTGAACACTGAAGCTTTCTTT
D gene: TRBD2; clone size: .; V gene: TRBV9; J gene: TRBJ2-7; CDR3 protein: CASSPTSGGRLYEQYF; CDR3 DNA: TGTGCCAGCAGCCCTACTAGCGGGGGTCGTTTATACGAGCAGTACTTC
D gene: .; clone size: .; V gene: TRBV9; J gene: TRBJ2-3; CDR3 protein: CASSVPKNLPSTDTQYF; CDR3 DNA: TGTGCCAGCAGCGTACCCAAAAACCTACCTAGCACAGATACGCAGTATTTT
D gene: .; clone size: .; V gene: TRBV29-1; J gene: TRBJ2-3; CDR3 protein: CSVEAPFADTQYF; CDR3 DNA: TGCAGCGTTGAGGCCCCTTTCGCAGATACGCAGTATTTT
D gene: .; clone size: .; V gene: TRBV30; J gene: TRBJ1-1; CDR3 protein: CAWSADNHTEAFF; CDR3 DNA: TGTGCCTGGAGCGCGGACAACCACACTGAAGCTTTCTTT
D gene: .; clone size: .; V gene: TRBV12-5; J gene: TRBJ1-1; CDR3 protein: CASGTQGGTEAFF; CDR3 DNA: TGTGCTAGTGGTACCCAGGGTGGAACTGAAGCTTTCTTT